Below, one TCR beta chain is given with its context. Its cognate antigen is unknown. The sample belongs to a study of monozygotic twins with inflammatory bowel disease. The study, taken as a whole, reports: Twin pairs that were concordant did not differ from discordant pairs in repertoire similarity, possibly from limited power. The study found lower TCRbeta diversity (inverse Simpson) in IBD patients than in healthy co-twins.

There are 17 residues in the CDR3. Germline CDR1 SGHRS, CDR2 YFSETQ. Template-switch reactions added UMIs with a 6-nucleotide sample barcode. PCR of TCRalpha and TCRbeta cDNA was nested, with two rounds of approximately 17 and 9 cycles. Reprocessing the 5' RACE reads, TCRdb reports a single entry for every CDR3 protein and omits DNA. This table lists 200,000 to 250,000 distinct CDR3 sequences. This TCR was sampled from a human donor with ulcerative colitis or Crohn's disease, or a healthy co-twin of an affected twin (not recorded which). Sequenced sample: blood. The J gene is TRBJ2-4, the V gene TRBV5-1; TCRdb proposes TRBD1, but this gene call is untestable without DNA. The CDR3 loop is CASSLPDRVEAKNIQYF.